Below, 22 T cell receptor beta chains from the same sample are listed, as sequenced in a study of T cell responses to AZD1222 COVID-19 vaccine. TCRdb's table, derived via immunoSEQ multiplex PCR, lists solely in-frame clones and lacks some. The data hold 150,000 to 200,000 clones, with around 90% observed a single time. The source was peripheral blood, collected 28 days after the second AZD1222 dose. These receptors were taken from an adult who received the AZD1222 COVID-19 vaccine.

The chain links TRBV10-3 to TRBJ1-5; D uncertain. Germline V CDR1 and CDR2: ENHRY, SYGVKD. The V and J ends lost 1 base and 3 bases respectively, with 4 bases between them. The CDR3 is 13 residues long. The CDR3: CAISELDNQPQHF. The CDR3 nucleotides are TGTGCCATCAGTGAGTTGGACAATCAGCCCCAGCATTTT.

V is TRBV19 and J is TRBJ1-5, with D perhaps matching TRBD1 (5 bases). Germline V gene data show CDR1 as LNHDA and CDR2 as SQIVND (reference sequence). The CDR3 runs 15 residues. Trimming took 3 bases from V and 6 from J, leaving 15 bases between them. CDR3 loop: CASSMGGVPSQPQHF. In DNA, the CDR3 is TGTGCCAGTAGTATGGGGGGGGTGCCGAGTCAGCCCCAGCATTTT. The full variable domain, rest sourced from reference TRBV19 and TRBJ1-5, is DGGITQSPKYLFRKEGQNVTLSCEQNLNHDAMYWYRQDPGQGLRLIYYSQIVNDFQKGDIAEGYSVSREKKESFPLTVTSAQKNPTAFYLCASSMGGVPSQPQHFGDGTRLSIL.

The V call is TRBV2, the J call TRBJ2-7, with a tentative D call TRBD2 (5 bases). V lost 6 bases and J 1 base, leaving 16 bases between the germline ends. Germline V CDR1 and CDR2: SNHLY, FYNNEI. The CDR3 runs 15 residues. The CDR3 DNA reads as TGTGCCAGCAGCCCCCTCACTAGTTTGTCCTACGAGCAGTACTTC. As protein: CASSPLTSLSYEQYF.

The rearrangement joins TRBV12-2 to TRBJ2-1. TRBV12-2 corresponds to a pseudogene. The CDR3 length is 15 residues. CDR3: CASRLRGADYNEQFF. CDR3 nucleotide sequence: TGTGCAAGTCGTTTGAGGGGGGCCGATTACAATGAGCAGTTCTTC.

V and J are TRBV24-1 and TRBJ2-1, with 9 nucleotides matching TRBD1. V was pared by 3 bases and J by 4 bases, with 6 bases of the junction left unmatched. Germline CDR1 KGHDR, CDR2 SFDVKD. The CDR3 is made up of 16 amino acids. The CDR3 coding sequence is TGTGCCACCAGTGATCGGACAGGGGAAAAGTACAATGAGCAGTTCTTC. Amino acids: CATSDRTGEKYNEQFF.

The chain uses TRBV5-1 and TRBJ2-2; no firm D call. The V end was cut by 4 bases, the J end by 3 bases, with 10 bases between. CDR1 and CDR2 from the germline V gene are SGHRS and YFSETQ. The CDR3 contains 14 residues. The DNA for the CDR3 is TGCGCCAGCAGCCTCGACGGTCACACCGGGGAGCTGTTTTTT. As protein: CASSLDGHTGELFF.

The V call is TRBV19, the J call TRBJ1-1; D possibly corresponds to TRBD1 (6 bases). This CDR3 comprises 16 residues. From germline, CDR1 is LNHDA and CDR2 SQIVND (reference sequence). Trimming left V 4 bases short and J 1 base short, with 16 bases between. The CDR3 DNA sequence: TGTGCCAGTAGTACCACAGGGTCAACGAAGAACACTGAAGCTTTCTTT. Encoded protein: CASSTTGSTKNTEAFF.

The gene calls are TRBV3-1 (or the pseudogene TRBV3-2) and TRBJ1-1; D remains unclear. There are 14 residues in the CDR3. The V and J ends lost 3 bases and 1 base respectively, with 9 bases between them. Germline V gene sequence: CDR1 LGHDT, CDR2 YNNKEL (reference sequence). The CDR3 here is CASSQVQWNTEAFF. In DNA, the CDR3 is TGTGCCAGCAGCCAGGTACAGTGGAACACTGAAGCTTTCTTT.

The V gene is TRBV27, the J gene TRBJ2-1, with 8 bases aligning to TRBD1. After removal of 6 bases from V and 7 bases from J, the junction contained 14 bases not matched to a gene. CDR1 is MNHEY, CDR2 SMNVEV, per germline (reference sequence). CDR3 length: 16 residues. CDR3 DNA sequence: TGTGCCAGCAGCCCCGACCGGACAGGGAAGGGGAATGAGCAGTTCTTC. Its translation: CASSPDRTGKGNEQFF.

The chain uses TRBV10-3 and TRBJ2-1; D remains ambiguous. The CDR3 covers 12 residues. The germline V gene has CDR1 ENHRY and CDR2 SYGVKD. With 7 bases removed from V and 6 bases from J, the gap between germline ends came to 10 bases. The CDR3 nucleotides are TGTGCCATCACTAGTTCAAGCAATGAGCAGTTCTTC. As protein: CAITSSSNEQFF.

The genes are TRBV28 and TRBJ1-6; 7 bases map to TRBD1. The CDR3 loop spans 15 amino acids. CDR1 is MDHEN and CDR2 is SYDVKM in the germline V gene. V shed 5 bases and J 8 bases; nucleotides not matched to a gene: 9. The CDR3 DNA is TGTGCCAGCAGTCCGCCGACAGGGTTTGATTCACCCCTCCACTTT. Its protein product is CASSPPTGFDSPLHF.

This rearrangement joins TRBV28 to TRBJ1-5; 11 bases line up with TRBD1. This CDR3 is built from 22 residues. CDR1 is MDHEN, CDR2 SYDVKM, per germline. Trimming cost V 5 bases and J 0 bases; bases outside gene matches: 21. This CDR3 is CASSNPGTGGLWSSASNQPQHF. CDR3 coding DNA: TGTGCCAGCAGTAATCCGGGGACAGGGGGACTATGGTCCTCGGCTAGCAATCAGCCCCAGCATTTT.

This chain connects TRBV3-1 (or the pseudogene TRBV3-2) to TRBJ2-7, with unresolved D. There are 12 residues in the CDR3. Per the germline V gene, CDR1 is LGHDT and CDR2 is YNNKEL (reference sequence). Trimming left V 3 bases short and J 3 bases short, with 6 bases between. DNA for the CDR3: TGTGCCAGCAGCCAGATTTTCTACGAGCAGTACTTC. Translation: CASSQIFYEQYF.

The rearrangement links TRBV13 to TRBJ2-2; D gene unclear. CDR1 and CDR2 from the germline V gene are PRHDT and FYEKMQ (reference sequence). The CDR3 covers 14 residues. V lost 0 bases and J lost 6, with 8 bases in between. CDR3 nucleotide sequence: TGTGCCAGCAGCTTAGGGTCCCCGCCCGGGGAGCTGTTTTTT. Translating gives CASSLGSPPGELFF.

V usage is TRBV7-2 and J usage is TRBJ2-5; D gene unclear. This CDR3 is 12 amino acids long. From germline, CDR1 is SGHTA and CDR2 FQGNSA. V lost 6 bases to trimming and J lost 7 bases, with 12 bases between them. This CDR3 reads CASRTFVGTQYF. CDR3 bases: TGTGCCAGCAGGACTTTCGTCGGGACCCAGTACTTC.

A single count supports this clone. The chain carries TRBV4-3 and TRBJ2-1; 9 bases line up with TRBD1. The V and J ends lost 4 bases and 7 bases, in that order; junction bases with no gene match: 11. Germline CDR1 reads LGHNA; CDR2 reads YSLEER. There are 16 residues in the CDR3. In nucleotides, the CDR3 is TGCGCCAGCAGCCTAGCGCCGGGACAGGGCCGGAATGAGCAGTTCTTC. Translation: CASSLAPGQGRNEQFF.

The chain combines TRBV6-5 with TRBJ1-2, with 7 bases matching TRBD1. CDR3 size: 13 residues. In germline, CDR1 is MNHEY, CDR2 SVGAGI. Germline trimming cut 6 bases from V and 4 bases from J; bases unmatched to any gene: 5. This chain's CDR3 is CASRDRAGYGYTF. For the CDR3, the DNA is TGTGCCAGCAGAGACAGGGCGGGCTATGGCTACACCTTC.

Here the CDR3 DNA reads TGTGCCAGCAGCTTAGGCGACAGGGGGAGGGACACTGAAGCTTTCTTT. It is translated as CASSLGDRGRDTEAFF. V gene TRBV11-2 combines with J gene TRBJ1-1; 9 bases line up with TRBD1. CDR3 length equals 16 residues. The V gene's germline CDR1 is SGHAT and CDR2 FQNNGV. The V and J ends lost 1 base and 3 bases, in that order; junction bases with no gene match: 6.

The chain uses TRBV29-1 and TRBJ2-7, with 7 positions matching TRBD1. CDR3 length: 10 residues. The germline gives CDR1 SQVTM, CDR2 ANQGSEA. V gave up 6 bases and J gave up 7 bases; unmatched junction bases: 3. DNA for the CDR3: TGCAGCGTCCAGGGGGATGAGCAGTACTTC. Translated: CSVQGDEQYF.

The CDR3 DNA sequence: TGTGCCAGCAGTTCCGTAGGCATGGGGACGTGGACCCAGCATTTT. Translation: CASSSVGMGTWTQHF. This chain connects TRBV2 to TRBJ1-5, with a possible D match to TRBD1 (5 bases). The CDR3 is 15 residues long. The ends were cut back, 5 bases at V and 11 bases at J, with 22 bases in the middle. The germline gives CDR1 SNHLY, CDR2 FYNNEI.

The chain combines TRBV3-1 (or the pseudogene TRBV3-2) with TRBJ1-2, with D unresolved. Trimming removed 0 bases from V and 8 bases from J, with 19 bases in between. CDR3 length: 16 residues. Per the germline V gene, CDR1 is LGHDT and CDR2 is YNNKEL (reference sequence). CDR3 protein: CASSQDSTGRVKGYTF. The CDR3 bases are TGTGCCAGCAGCCAAGATTCGACCGGGAGGGTTAAGGGCTACACCTTC.

This chain uses TRBV19 with TRBJ1-4; D gene uncertain. The germline V gene encodes CDR1 LNHDA and CDR2 SQIVND (reference sequence). V dropped 5 bases and J dropped 4 bases, with 11 bases sitting between them. The CDR3 length is 14 residues. The CDR3 loop reads CASSPYHSNEKLFF. DNA of the CDR3: TGTGCCAGTAGTCCTTACCACAGTAATGAAAAACTGTTTTTT. The full variable domain, in which reference TRBV19 and TRBJ1-4 provide the parts outside the CDR3, is DGGITQSPKYLFRKEGQNVTLSCEQNLNHDAMYWYRQDPGQGLRLIYYSQIVNDFQKGDIAEGYSVSREKKESFPLTVTSAQKNPTAFYLCASSPYHSNEKLFFGSGTQLSVL.